Shown below are 22 T cell receptor beta chains from a single sample sequenced in a study of tumor-infiltrating lymphocytes in primary liver carcinoma. Joint extraction of RNA and DNA used roughly 20-32 mg of bulk tissue that was unsorted. cDNA specific to TCR beta was made from 500 ng of total RNA, with a constant-region primer employed for priming. Amplification in three nested multiplex PCR rounds with slightly modified ARM-PCR gave rise to TCR beta libraries. TRBV1-TRBV30 forward primers paired with a C-beta reverse primer drove the first two PCR rounds, approximately 11 cycles each. TCRdb independently ran MiXCR on the multiplex PCR reads; one entry per CDR3 protein. The sample consists of 52,000 or so distinct CDR3 sequences, about 80% of them appearing once. The sequenced sample consisted of liver tumor tissue from sampling region 5. Subset here: tumor region T5, tumor centre. Receptors were obtained from a man aged 35 to 55 with primary liver carcinoma and hepatitis B virus infection.

This clonotype was picked up many times. V and J are TRBV30 and TRBJ1-5; D unresolved. The ends were cut back, 6 bases at V and 3 bases at J, with 12 bases in the middle. The germline CDR1 and CDR2 sequences are GTSNPN and SVGIG (reference sequence). CDR3 length equals 13 residues. CDR3 region: CACASAANQPQHF. The CDR3 DNA reads TGTGCCTGTGCGTCCGCAGCCAATCAGCCCCAGCATTTT.

As to this clonotype: The junction shows a germline mismatch at one end, possibly a read error. This chain joins TRBV28 and TRBJ2-1; D is ambiguous. Germline V lookup: CDR1 MDHEN, CDR2 SYDVKM. CDR3 length: 14 residues. CDR3 protein: CATGRWGLYNEQFF. The DNA for the CDR3 is TGCGCCACCGGTCGTTGGGGTTTATACAATGAGCAGTTCTTC.

Turning to this clonotype: A junction end diverges from the germline sequence, so it may reflect a read error. The V call is TRBV7-3, the J call TRBJ2-3, with D hard to call. The CDR3 is 13 residues long. The germline CDR1 and CDR2 sequences are SGHTA and FQGTGA. In DNA, the CDR3 is TGTGACAGCAGCACCATCCACCTGGATACGCAGTATTTT. This gives the protein CDSSTIHLDTQYF.

This clonotype came up many times. The gene calls are TRBV21-1 and TRBJ2-7; the table's D call of TRBD1 was not tested on the DNA. TRBV21-1 is deemed a pseudogene. The CDR3 contains 17 residues. CDR3 amino acids: CASSTQKEDRVGDEQYF. DNA of the CDR3: TGTGCCAGCAGCACCCAGAAAGAGGACAGGGTAGGCGACGAGCAGTACTTC.

Worth noting for this clonotype: One junction end disagrees with the germline gene, perhaps due to a read error. The gene calls are TRBV12-3 or TRBV12-4 and TRBJ1-5; perhaps TRBD1 as D (5 bases). The CDR3 extends over 15 amino acids. CDR3 DNA sequence: TGTGCCATCACGCGGGGCACCTCAATGAATCAGCCCCGGCATTTT. Translating it yields CAITRGTSMNQPRHF.

The chain recombines TRBV28 with TRBJ2-6, with D possibly matching TRBD2 (5 bases). Between the trimmed V and J ends, which lost 6 bases and 0 bases, there was a span of 15 bases. The length of the CDR3 is 17 residues. Germline CDR1 MDHEN, CDR2 SYDVKM. As DNA, the CDR3 is TGTGCCAGCAGGGACTCGGACGGACTCTCTGGGGCCAACGTCCTGACTTTC. Translation gives CASRDSDGLSGANVLTF.

This clonotype was seen a single time. This chain connects TRBV6-1 to TRBJ2-2; 8 bases line up with TRBD1. There are 12 residues in the CDR3. The germline V gene has CDR1 MNHNS and CDR2 SASEGT. CDR3 residues: CISRQGNGELFF. Written as DNA, the CDR3 is TGTATCAGCAGACAGGGGAACGGGGAGCTGTTTTTT.

With respect to this clonotype: An end of the junction does not agree with germline; a read error may underlie this. The chain couples TRBV19 to TRBJ2-6; the match to TRBD1 covers 8 bases. In germline, CDR1 is LNHDA, CDR2 SQIVND (reference sequence). This CDR3 has 15 amino acids. In DNA, the CDR3 is TGTGCCAGTAGTATCCAGGGGGCTGGGACCAACGTCCTGACTTTC. Amino acid sequence: CASSIQGAGTNVLTF.

About this clonotype itself: The junction departs from the called germline gene at one end, perhaps through a read error. V is TRBV4-1 and J is TRBJ2-2, with D unresolved. This CDR3 region has 13 residues. Germline V CDR1 and CDR2: MGHRA, YSYEKL. CDR3 in amino acids: CASSHAVAVELFF. DNA for the CDR3: TGCGCCAGCAGCCACGCCGTAGCCGTGGAGTTGTTTTTT.

As concerns this clonotype: A junction boundary mismatches the germline segment, possibly from a read error. The chain recombines TRBV25-1 with TRBJ1-1; D is possibly TRBD1 (5 bases). This CDR3 contains 13 residues. Germline V gene data show CDR1 as MGHDK and CDR2 as SYGVNS. CDR3 region: CTSRSGSLSEAFF. For the CDR3, the DNA is TGTACCAGCAGGTCAGGGTCCCTCTCTGAAGCATTCTTT.

Points on this clonotype: The junction and the germline gene differ at one end; a read error may be behind it. V and J are TRBV14 and TRBJ2-1, with D possibly matching TRBD2 (5 bases). This CDR3 is built from 16 residues. The germline gives CDR1 SGHDN, CDR2 FVKESK. DNA of the CDR3: TGTGCCAACAGTACCGTACCGGGATGGGTAAACAATGAGCAGTCCTTC. Its translation: CANSTVPGWVNNEQSF.

The J gene is TRBJ1-2, the V gene TRBV7-2, with 11 positions matching TRBD1. Germline values: CDR1 SGHTA, CDR2 FQGNSA. Trimming at V came to 9 bases and at J to 3 bases, leaving 12 bases not matched to a gene. CDR3 length equals 16 residues. The CDR3 sequence is CASSPRTGGADYGYTF. CDR3 in DNA: TGTGCCAGTAGCCCCCGGACAGGGGGCGCAGACTATGGCTACACCTTC.

Concerning this clonotype: The junction differs from germline at one of its ends, possibly a read error. The J gene is TRBJ2-1, the V gene TRBV5-1, with no clear D. The CDR3 consists of 15 residues. The germline gives CDR1 SGHRS, CDR2 YFSETQ. For the CDR3, the DNA is TGCGCCAGTAGCTTGGCAGACTCGTCCTACAATGTGCAGTTCTTC. Its translation is CASSLADSSYNVQFF.

About this clonotype: One end of the junction does not line up with germline, which may come from a read error. This chain links TRBV6-2 or TRBV6-3 with TRBJ2-6, with D possibly being TRBD2 (6 bases). There are 16 residues in the CDR3. Germline CDR1 is MNHEY and CDR2 is SVGEGT. CDR3 region: CASNYAGLSGANVLTF. For the CDR3, the DNA is TGTGCCAGCAATTACGCGGGACTCTCTGGTGCCAACGTCCTGACTTTC.

Details on this clonotype: One base away lies a much larger clone, so this may be a sequencing read error. This chain connects TRBV18 to TRBJ2-1, with 11 positions matching TRBD2. The V and J ends lost 4 bases and 7 bases, in that order; junction bases with no gene match: 6. The CDR3 consists of 15 residues. The germline CDR1 and CDR2 sequences are KGHSH and LQKENI. This CDR3 reads CASSRTSGSKNEQFF. The CDR3 DNA is TGTGCCAGCTCACGTACTAGCGGGAGTAAGAATGAGCAGTTCTTC.

In regard to this clonotype: Given the absence of the conserved phenylalanine or tryptophan at the CDR3 end, a read error is likely. The DNA is omitted, as the CDR3 cannot be located on it reliably, and the CDR3 follows TCRdb's listing. CDR3 amino acids: CASSELRGSPYERYL. The chain carries TRBV10-1 and TRBJ2-7. The germline gives CDR1 WNHNN, CDR2 SYGVQD (reference sequence). The CDR3 is 15 residues long, counting both termini.

Worth noting for this clonotype: The junction shows a germline mismatch at one end, possibly a read error. V is TRBV5-1 and J is TRBJ2-3, with a tentative D call TRBD2 (6 bases). The CDR3 spans 16 residues. Germline CDR1 is SGHRS and CDR2 is YFSETQ. The CDR3 bases are TGCACCAGCAGCTTGAACTGCCCCACTAGCATAGATACGCAGTATTTT. Encoded protein: CTSSLNCPTSIDTQYF.

As concerns this clonotype: A junction end diverges from the germline sequence, so it may reflect a read error. This chain uses TRBV11-3 with TRBJ2-1; D gene unclear. From germline, CDR1 is SGHNT and CDR2 YENEEA. The CDR3 totals 12 residues. CDR3 sequence reads: CASSINANEHFF. CDR3 in DNA: TGTGCTAGCAGCATAAATGCCAATGAGCACTTCTTC.

The J gene is TRBJ2-2, the V gene TRBV11-1; possible D gene TRBD1, 5 bases. Germline CDR1 is SGHAT and CDR2 is FQDESV (reference sequence). There are 15 residues in the CDR3. The CDR3 protein is CACSYTGPLSGELFF. The CDR3 DNA reads TGTGCATGCAGCTATACAGGACCTCTCTCCGGGGAGCTGTTTTTT.

The chain has TRBV29-1 and TRBJ2-7; TRBD1 might be the D (6 bases). The CDR3 covers 13 residues. The germline V gene has CDR1 SQVTM and CDR2 ANQGSEA. V was cut by 4 bases and J by 9 bases, with 19 bases left in between. DNA of the CDR3: TGCAGCGTTGCCACGACAGGACTCCGCGGGCAGTACTTC. This codes for CSVATTGLRGQYF.

The CDR3: CSAREMTSGLLEQFF. CDR3 DNA: TGCAGTGCTAGAGAGATGACTAGCGGTTTACTAGAGCAGTTCTTC. The V and J genes are TRBV20-1 and TRBJ2-1; 9 bases fit TRBD2. Germline V lookup: CDR1 DFQATT, CDR2 SNEGSKA (reference sequence). V dropped 0 bases and J dropped 10; count of bases not matched to a gene: 10. CDR3 size: 15 residues.

To note about this clonotype: This CDR3 is missing its conserved last phenylalanine or tryptophan, likely due to a read error. The V and J genes are TRBV14 and TRBJ2-1, with D maybe TRBD2 (5 bases). Germline values: CDR1 SGHDN, CDR2 FVKESK. This CDR3 is built from 16 residues. V was cut by 6 bases and J by 5 bases, with 20 bases left in between. In DNA form, the CDR3 reads TGTGCCAGCAGTACCGTAGAGGGATGGGTAAACAATGAGCAGTTCCTC. Translating it yields CASSTVEGWVNNEQFL.